This T cell receptor (beta chain) was observed in a study of T-cell reconstitution after alpha-beta-depleted transplantation in children. This clonotype was observed at least ten times. Trimming removed 4 bases at V and 9 bases at J, with 16 bases between. The CDR3 has 14 amino acids. TCRbeta library construction was performed incorporating unique molecular identifiers. MiXCR was run by TCRdb on the PCR reads, yielding one entry per CDR3 protein. The profile shows some 600,000 distinct CDR3 sequences, roughly 17% of them singletons. The sequencing used PBMCs from the stem cell graft donor, collected from the stem cell graft. The rearrangement links TRBV12-3 or TRBV12-4 to TRBJ2-1; TRBD2 is a possible D gene (5 bases). The source of this sequence is a human donor who donated a stem cell graft to a child with acute myeloid leukemia. The CDR3 loop reads CASSWTWTGGEQFF. The CDR3 region has the DNA TGTGCCAGCAGTTGGACTTGGACCGGCGGTGAGCAGTTCTTC.